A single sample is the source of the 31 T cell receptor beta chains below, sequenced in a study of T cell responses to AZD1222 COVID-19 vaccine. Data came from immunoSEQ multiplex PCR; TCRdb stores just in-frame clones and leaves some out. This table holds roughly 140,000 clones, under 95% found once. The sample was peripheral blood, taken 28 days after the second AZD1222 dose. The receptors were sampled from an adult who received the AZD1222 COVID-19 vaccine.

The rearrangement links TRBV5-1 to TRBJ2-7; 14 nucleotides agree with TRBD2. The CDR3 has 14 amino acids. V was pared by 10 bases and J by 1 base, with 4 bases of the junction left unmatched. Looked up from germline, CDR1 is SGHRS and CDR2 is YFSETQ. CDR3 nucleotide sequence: TGCGCCTGCGGGACTAGCGGGAGTTCCTACGAGCAGTACTTC. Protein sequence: CACGTSGSSYEQYF.

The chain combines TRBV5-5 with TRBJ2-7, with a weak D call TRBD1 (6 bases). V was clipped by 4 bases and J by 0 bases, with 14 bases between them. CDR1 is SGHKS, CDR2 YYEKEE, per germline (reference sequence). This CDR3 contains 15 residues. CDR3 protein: CASSPGQGTSYEQYF. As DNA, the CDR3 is TGTGCCAGCAGCCCTGGGCAGGGGACCTCCTACGAGCAGTACTTC.

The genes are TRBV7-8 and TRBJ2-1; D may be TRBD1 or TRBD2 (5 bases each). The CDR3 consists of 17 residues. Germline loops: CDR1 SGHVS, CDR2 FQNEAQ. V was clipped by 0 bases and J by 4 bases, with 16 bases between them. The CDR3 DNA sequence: TGTGCCAGCAGCTTAGCCCGGGGCCAGCCAAAGTACAATGAGCAGTTCTTC. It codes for CASSLARGQPKYNEQFF.

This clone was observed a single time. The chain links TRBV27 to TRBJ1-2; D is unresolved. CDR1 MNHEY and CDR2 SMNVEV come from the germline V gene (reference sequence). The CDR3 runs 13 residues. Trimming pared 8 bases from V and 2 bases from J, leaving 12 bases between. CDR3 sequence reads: CASSSGRNYGYTF. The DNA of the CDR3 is TGTGCCAGCTCCTCAGGCAGAAACTATGGCTACACCTTC.

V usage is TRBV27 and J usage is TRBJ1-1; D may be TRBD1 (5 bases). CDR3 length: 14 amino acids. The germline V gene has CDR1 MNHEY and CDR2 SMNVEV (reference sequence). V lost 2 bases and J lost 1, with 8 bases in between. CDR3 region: CASSLRQPNTEAFF. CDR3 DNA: TGTGCCAGCAGTTTACGACAGCCGAACACTGAAGCTTTCTTT.

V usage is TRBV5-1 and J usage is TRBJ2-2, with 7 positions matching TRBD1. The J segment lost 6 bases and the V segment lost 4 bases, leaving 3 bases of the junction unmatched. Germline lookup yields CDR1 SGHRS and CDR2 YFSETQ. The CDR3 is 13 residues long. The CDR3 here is CASSPQGAGELFF. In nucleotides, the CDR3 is TGCGCCAGCAGCCCGCAGGGGGCCGGGGAGCTGTTTTTT.

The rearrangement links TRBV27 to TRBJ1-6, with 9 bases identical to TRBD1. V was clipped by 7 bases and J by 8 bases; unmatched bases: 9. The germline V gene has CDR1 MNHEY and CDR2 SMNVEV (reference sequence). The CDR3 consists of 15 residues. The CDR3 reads CASTPGRTGDSPLHF. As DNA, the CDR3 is TGTGCCAGCACCCCCGGTAGGACAGGGGATTCACCCCTCCACTTT.

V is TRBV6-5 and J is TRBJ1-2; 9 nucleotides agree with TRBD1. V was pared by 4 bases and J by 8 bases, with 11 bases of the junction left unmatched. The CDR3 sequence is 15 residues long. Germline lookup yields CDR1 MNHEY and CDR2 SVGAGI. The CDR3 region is CASSFLGTGREGYTF. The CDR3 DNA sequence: TGTGCCAGCAGTTTTCTAGGGACAGGGAGAGAAGGCTACACCTTC.

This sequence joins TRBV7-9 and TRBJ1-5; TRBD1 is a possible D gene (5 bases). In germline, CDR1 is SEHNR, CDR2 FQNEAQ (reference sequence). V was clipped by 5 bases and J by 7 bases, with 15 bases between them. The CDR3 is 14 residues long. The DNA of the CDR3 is TGTGCCAGCAGCCAAGTAGGGGTCGACCAGCCCCAGCATTTT. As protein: CASSQVGVDQPQHF.

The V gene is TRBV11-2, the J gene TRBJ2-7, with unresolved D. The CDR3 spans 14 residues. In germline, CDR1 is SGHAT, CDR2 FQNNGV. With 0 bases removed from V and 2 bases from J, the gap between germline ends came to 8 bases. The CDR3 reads CASSLDPYTYEQYF. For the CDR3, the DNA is TGTGCCAGCAGCTTAGATCCATACACCTACGAGCAGTACTTC.

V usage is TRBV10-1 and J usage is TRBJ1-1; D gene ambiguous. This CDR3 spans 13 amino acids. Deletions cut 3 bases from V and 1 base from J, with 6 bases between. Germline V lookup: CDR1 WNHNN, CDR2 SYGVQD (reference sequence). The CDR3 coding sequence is TGCGCCAGCAGTGATGACCGGAACACTGAAGCTTTCTTT. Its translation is CASSDDRNTEAFF.

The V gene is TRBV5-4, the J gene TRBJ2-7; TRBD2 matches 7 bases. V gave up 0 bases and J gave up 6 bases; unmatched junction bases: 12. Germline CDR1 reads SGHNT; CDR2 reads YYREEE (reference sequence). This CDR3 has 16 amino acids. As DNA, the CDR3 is TGTGCCAGCAGCTTGGGACTCGGCGGGAGTGGTGGCGAGCAGTACTTC. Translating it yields CASSLGLGGSGGEQYF. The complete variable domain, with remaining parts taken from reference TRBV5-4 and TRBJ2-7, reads ETGVTQSPTHLIKTRGQQVTLRCSSQSGHNTVSWYQQALGQGPQFIFQYYREEENGRGNFPPRFSGLQFPNYSSELNVNALELDDSALYLCASSLGLGGSGGEQYFGPGTRLTVT.

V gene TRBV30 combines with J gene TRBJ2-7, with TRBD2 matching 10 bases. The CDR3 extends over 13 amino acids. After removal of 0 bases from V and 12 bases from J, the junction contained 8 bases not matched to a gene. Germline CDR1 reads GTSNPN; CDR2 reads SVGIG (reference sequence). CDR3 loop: CAWSVLAGSPLYF. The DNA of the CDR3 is TGTGCCTGGAGTGTACTAGCGGGGTCCCCCCTGTACTTC.

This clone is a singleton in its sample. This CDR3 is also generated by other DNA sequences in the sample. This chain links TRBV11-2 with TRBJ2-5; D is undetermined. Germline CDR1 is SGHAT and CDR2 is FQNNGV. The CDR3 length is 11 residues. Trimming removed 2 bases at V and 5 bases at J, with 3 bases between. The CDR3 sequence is CASSLRETQYF. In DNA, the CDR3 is TGTGCCAGCAGCTTAAGGGAGACCCAGTACTTC.

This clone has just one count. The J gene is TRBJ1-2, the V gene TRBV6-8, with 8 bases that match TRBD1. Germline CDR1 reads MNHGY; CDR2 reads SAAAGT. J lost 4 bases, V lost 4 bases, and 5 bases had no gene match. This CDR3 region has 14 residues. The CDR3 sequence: CASSLDRVVYGYTF. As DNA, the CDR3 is TGTGCCAGCAGTTTGGACAGGGTGGTCTATGGCTACACCTTC.

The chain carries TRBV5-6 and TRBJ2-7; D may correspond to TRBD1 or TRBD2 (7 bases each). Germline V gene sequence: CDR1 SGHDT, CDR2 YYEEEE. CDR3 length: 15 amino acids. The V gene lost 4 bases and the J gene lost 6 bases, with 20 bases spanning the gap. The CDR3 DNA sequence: TGTGCCAGCAGCGGGGGGGCTACAGGGGTAGGCGAGCAGTACTTC. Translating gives CASSGGATGVGEQYF.

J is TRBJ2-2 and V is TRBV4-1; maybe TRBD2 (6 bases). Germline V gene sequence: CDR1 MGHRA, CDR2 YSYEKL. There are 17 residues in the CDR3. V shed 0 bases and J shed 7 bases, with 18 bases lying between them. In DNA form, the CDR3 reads TGCGCCAGCAGCCAAGAGAGGGCTAGCGCGCGTTACGGGGAGCTGTTTTTT. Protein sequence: CASSQERASARYGELFF.

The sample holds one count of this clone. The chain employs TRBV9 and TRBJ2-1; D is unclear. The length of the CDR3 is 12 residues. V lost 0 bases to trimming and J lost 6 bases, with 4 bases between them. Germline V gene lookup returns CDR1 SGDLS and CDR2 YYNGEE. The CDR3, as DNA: TGTGCCAGCAGCGTAGGGTCCAATGAGCAGTTCTTC. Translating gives CASSVGSNEQFF.

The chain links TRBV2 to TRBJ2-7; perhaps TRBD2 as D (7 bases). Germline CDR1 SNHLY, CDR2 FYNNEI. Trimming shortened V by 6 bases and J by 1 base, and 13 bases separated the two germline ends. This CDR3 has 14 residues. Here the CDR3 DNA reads TGTGCCAGCAGGCAAGCGGGACATTCCTACGAGCAGTACTTC. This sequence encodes CASRQAGHSYEQYF.

The DNA of the CDR3 is TGTGCCAGTAGTATACAGGGCTGGTATGGCTACACCTTC. This encodes CASSIQGWYGYTF. The chain combines TRBV19 with TRBJ1-2; perhaps TRBD1 as D (5 bases). V was trimmed by 2 bases and J by 5 bases, leaving 9 bases between them. The CDR3 length is 13 residues. Per germline, CDR1 LNHDA and CDR2 SQIVND (reference sequence).

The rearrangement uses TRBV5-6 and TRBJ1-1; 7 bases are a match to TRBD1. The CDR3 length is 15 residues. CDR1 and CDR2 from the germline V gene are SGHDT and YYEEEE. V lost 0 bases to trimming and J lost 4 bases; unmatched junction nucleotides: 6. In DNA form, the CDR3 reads TGTGCCAGCAGCTTGGGACAGGGCGTTAGCACTGAAGCTTTCTTT. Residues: CASSLGQGVSTEAFF.

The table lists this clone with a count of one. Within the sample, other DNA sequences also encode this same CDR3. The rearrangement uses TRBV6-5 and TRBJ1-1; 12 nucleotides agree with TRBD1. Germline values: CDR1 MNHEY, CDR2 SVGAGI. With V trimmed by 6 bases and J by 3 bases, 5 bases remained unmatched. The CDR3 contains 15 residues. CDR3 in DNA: TGTGCCAGCAGGGGACAGGGGGCAGGGGACACTGAAGCTTTCTTT. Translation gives CASRGQGAGDTEAFF.

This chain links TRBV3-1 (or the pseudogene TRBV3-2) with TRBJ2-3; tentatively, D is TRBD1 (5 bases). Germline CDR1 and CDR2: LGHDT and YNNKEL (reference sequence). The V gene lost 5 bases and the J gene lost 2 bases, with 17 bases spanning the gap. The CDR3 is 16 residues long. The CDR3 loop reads CASSGLEGVYTDTQYF. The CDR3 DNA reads TGTGCCAGCAGCGGCCTTGAAGGGGTTTACACAGATACGCAGTATTTT.

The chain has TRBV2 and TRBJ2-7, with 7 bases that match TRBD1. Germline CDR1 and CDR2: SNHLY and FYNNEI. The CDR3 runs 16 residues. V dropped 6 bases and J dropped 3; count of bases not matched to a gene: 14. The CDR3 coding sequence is TGTGCCAGCAGCGGAGCCTGGGACAGCGACCGCTACGAGCAGTACTTC. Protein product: CASSGAWDSDRYEQYF.

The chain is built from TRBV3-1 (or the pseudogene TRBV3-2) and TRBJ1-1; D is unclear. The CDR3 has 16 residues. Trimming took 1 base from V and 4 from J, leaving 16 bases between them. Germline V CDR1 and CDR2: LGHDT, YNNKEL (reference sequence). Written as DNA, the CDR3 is TGTGCCAGCAGCCAAGGAGGCACCAGGCTTTTCACTGAAGCTTTCTTT. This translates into CASSQGGTRLFTEAFF.

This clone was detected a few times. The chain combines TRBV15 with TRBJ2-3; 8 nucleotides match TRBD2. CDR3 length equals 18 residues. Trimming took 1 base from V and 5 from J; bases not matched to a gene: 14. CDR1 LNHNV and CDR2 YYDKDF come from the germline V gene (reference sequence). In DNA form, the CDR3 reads TGTGCCACCAGCAGAGGAACCAACCTCAAAACTAGCGGAGATACGCAGTATTTT. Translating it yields CATSRGTNLKTSGDTQYF.

CDR3 in amino acids: CASSQETTGGKRNSPLHF. The CDR3 DNA reads as TGCGCCAGCAGCCAAGAGACCACAGGGGGCAAACGTAATTCACCCCTCCACTTT. The genes are TRBV4-1 and TRBJ1-6; 9 positions agree with TRBD1. This CDR3 spans 18 amino acids. The trim removed 0 bases at V and 6 bases at J, leaving 9 bases unmatched. The germline V gene has CDR1 MGHRA and CDR2 YSYEKL.

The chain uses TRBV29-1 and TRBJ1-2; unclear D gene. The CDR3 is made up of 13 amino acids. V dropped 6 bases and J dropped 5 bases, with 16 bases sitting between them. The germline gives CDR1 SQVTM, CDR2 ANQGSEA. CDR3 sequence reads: CSVLTQGSYGYTF. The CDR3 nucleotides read TGCAGCGTCCTCACGCAAGGGTCGTATGGCTACACCTTC.

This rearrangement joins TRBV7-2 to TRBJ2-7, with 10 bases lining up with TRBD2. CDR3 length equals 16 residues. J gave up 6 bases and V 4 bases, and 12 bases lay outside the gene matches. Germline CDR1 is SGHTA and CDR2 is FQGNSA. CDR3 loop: CASSSGLGAGGPEQYF. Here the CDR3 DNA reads TGTGCCAGCAGCTCAGGACTCGGAGCGGGGGGGCCCGAGCAGTACTTC. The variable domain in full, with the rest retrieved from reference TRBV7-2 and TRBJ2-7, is GAGVSQSPSNKVTEKGKDVELRCDPISGHTALYWYRQSLGQGLEFLIYFQGNSAPDKSGLPSDRFSAERTGGSVSTLTIQRTQQEDSAVYLCASSSGLGAGGPEQYFGPGTRLTVT.

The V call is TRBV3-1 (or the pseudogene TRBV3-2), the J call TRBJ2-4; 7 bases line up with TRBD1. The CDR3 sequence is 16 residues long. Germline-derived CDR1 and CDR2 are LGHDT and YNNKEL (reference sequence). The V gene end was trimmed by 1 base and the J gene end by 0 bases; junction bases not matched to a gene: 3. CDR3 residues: CASSQGQGLAKNIQYF. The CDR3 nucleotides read TGTGCCAGCAGCCAAGGACAGGGTTTAGCCAAAAACATTCAGTACTTC.

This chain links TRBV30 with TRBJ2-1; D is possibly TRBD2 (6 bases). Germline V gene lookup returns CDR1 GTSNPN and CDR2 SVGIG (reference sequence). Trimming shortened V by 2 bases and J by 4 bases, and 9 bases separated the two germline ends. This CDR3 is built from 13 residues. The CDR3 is CAWSRTIYNEQFF. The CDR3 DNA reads TGTGCCTGGAGTCGGACTATTTACAATGAGCAGTTCTTC.